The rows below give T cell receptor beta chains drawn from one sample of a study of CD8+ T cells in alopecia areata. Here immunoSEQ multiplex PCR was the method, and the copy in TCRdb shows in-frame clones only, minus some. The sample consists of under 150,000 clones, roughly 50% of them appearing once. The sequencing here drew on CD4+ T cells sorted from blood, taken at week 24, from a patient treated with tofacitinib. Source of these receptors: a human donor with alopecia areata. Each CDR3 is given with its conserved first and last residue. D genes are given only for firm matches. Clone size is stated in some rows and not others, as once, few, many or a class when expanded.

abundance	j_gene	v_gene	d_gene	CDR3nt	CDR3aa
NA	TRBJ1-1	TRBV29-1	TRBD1	TGCAGCGTTGAAGGGGGACAGCTGAACACTGAAGCTTTCTTT	CSVEGGQLNTEAFF
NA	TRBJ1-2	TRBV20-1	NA	TGCAGTGGGGACAACTATGGCTACACCTTC	CSGDNYGYTF
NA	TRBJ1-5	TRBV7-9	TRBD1	TGTGCCAGCAGCTTAGGACAGGGGGGTCAGCCCCAGCATTTT	CASSLGQGGQPQHF
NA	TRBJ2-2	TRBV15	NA	TGTGCCACCAGCAGAGATTTGGGGTCTACCGGGGAGCTGTTTTTT	CATSRDLGSTGELFF
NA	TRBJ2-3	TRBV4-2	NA	TGTGCCAGCAGCCAAGATTGGAGACTACCCACAGATACGCAGTATTTT	CASSQDWRLPTDTQYF
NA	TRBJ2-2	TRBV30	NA	TGTGCCTGGAGGTCGTTCGGCAACACCGGGGAGCTGTTTTTT	CAWRSFGNTGELFF
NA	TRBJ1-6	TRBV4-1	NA	TGCGCCAGCAGCCAAGACACGCTGAATTCACCCCTCCACTTT	CASSQDTLNSPLHF
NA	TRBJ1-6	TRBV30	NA	TGTGCCTGGAATGCCCGGACACCGTATAATTCACCCCTCCACTTT	CAWNARTPYNSPLHF
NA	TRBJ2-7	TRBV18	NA	TGTGCCAGCTCACCAAATTACGAGCAGTACTTC	CASSPNYEQYF
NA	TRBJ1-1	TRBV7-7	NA	TGTGCTAGCAGCTTCGACATCAACACTGAAGCTTTCTTT	CASSFDINTEAFF
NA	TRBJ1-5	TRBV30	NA	TGTGCCTGGAGTGTAGACAGTTTAGATCAGCCCCAGCATTTT	CAWSVDSLDQPQHF
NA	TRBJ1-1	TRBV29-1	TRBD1	TGCAGCGGACTGACAGGGTCGGGAACTGAAGCTTTCTTT	CSGLTGSGTEAFF
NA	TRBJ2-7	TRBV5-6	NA	TGTGCCAGCAGTCTCGACGCCCACGAGCAGTACTTC	CASSLDAHEQYF
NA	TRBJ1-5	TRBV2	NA	TGTGCCAGCAGTGAAAGGGACGGCAATCAGCCCCAGCATTTT	CASSERDGNQPQHF
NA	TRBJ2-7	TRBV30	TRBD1	TGTGCCTGGGGTCCGGGGACAGCCTACGAGCAGTACTTC	CAWGPGTAYEQYF
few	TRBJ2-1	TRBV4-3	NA	TGCGCCAGCAGCCAAGATAGCTATAGCTCCTACAATGAGCAGTTCTTC	CASSQDSYSSYNEQFF
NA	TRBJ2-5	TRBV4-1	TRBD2	TGCGCCAGCAGCCCAACCACCGGGACTAGCGGGGAAGAGACCCAGTACTTC	CASSPTTGTSGEETQYF
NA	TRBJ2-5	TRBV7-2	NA	TGTGCCAGCAGCTTGGGGGGGGCGCGTGGAGAGACCCAGTACTTC	CASSLGGARGETQYF
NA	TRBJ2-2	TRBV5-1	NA	TGCGCCAGCAGCTCGAGCGACGGAAACACCGGGGAGCTGTTTTTT	CASSSSDGNTGELFF
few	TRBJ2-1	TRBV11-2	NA	TGTGCCAGCAGGGACATTTACAATGAGCAGTTCTTC	CASRDIYNEQFF
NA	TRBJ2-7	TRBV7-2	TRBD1	TGTGCCAGCAGCTCCTACAGGGGCTACGAGCAGTACTTC	CASSSYRGYEQYF
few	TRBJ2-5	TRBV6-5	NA	TGTGCCAGCAGTTCCGGGACCGCTCGAGAGACCCAGTACTTC	CASSSGTARETQYF
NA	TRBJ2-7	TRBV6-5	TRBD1	TGTGCCAGCTCGATCCAGGGGGCGAGGGAGCAGTACTTC	CASSIQGAREQYF
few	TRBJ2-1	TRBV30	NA	TGTGCCTGGAGTGCCCGGGGGGCGCGATTCTTC	CAWSARGARFF
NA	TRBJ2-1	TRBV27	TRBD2	TGTGCCAGCAGTTCGTTGACTAGCGGGGGAGATGAGCAGTTCTTC	CASSSLTSGGDEQFF
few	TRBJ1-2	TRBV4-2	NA	TGTGCCAGCAGCCAAGAGGCCCCGGGGGGCTACACCTTC	CASSQEAPGGYTF
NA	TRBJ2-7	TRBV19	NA	TGTGCCAGTGCCCTAAGGCCGGGTGTTGGGGAGCAGTACTTC	CASALRPGVGEQYF
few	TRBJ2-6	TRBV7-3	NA	TGTGCCAGCAGCTTAATGGAAGGCAGGCCTGCGACTTTC	CASSLMEGRPATF
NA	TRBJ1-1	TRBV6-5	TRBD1	TGTGCCAGCAGGTACAGGGGCCTGAACACTGAAGCTTTCTTT	CASRYRGLNTEAFF
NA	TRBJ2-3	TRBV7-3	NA	TGTGCCAGCAGCTTAAGCCCGACAGGTTTGGGAGATACGCAGTATTTT	CASSLSPTGLGDTQYF
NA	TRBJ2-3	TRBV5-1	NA	TGCGCCAGCAGCCCCCGACCGGCAAATACGCAGTATTTT	CASSPRPANTQYF
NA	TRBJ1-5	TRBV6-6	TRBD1	TGTGCCAGCAGTTCCAAGACAGGGATCCGAAATCAGCCCCAGCATTTT	CASSSKTGIRNQPQHF
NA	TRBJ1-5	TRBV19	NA	TGTGCCAGTAGTATTCTGGTAGGAGGACAGCCCCAGCATTTT	CASSILVGGQPQHF
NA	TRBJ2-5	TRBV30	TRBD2	TGTGCCTGCGGGCGGGGGAGAGAAGAGACCCAGTACTTC	CACGRGREETQYF
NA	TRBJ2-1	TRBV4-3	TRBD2	TGCGCCAGCTCCCCCCGGCGGGGGGGGAAGGATGAGCAGTTCTTC	CASSPRRGGKDEQFF
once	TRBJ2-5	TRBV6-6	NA	TGTGCCAGCAGTTTGACTCGCAGCTCCCAAGAGACCCAGTACTTC	CASSLTRSSQETQYF
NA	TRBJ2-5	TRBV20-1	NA	TGCAGTGCTAGCGAGGAGACCCAGTACTTC	CSASEETQYF
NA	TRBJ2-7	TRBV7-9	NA	TGTGCCAGCAGCTCCCGGGACACTTCCTCCTACGAGCAGTACTTC	CASSSRDTSSYEQYF
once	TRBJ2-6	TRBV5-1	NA	TGCGCCAGCAGCTCGGGCAGGTCGTCCATCTCTGGGGCCAACGTCCTGACTTTC	CASSSGRSSISGANVLTF
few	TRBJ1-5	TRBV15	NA	TGTGCCACCAGCAGAGGCTATAGCGATCAGCCCCAGCATTTT	CATSRGYSDQPQHF
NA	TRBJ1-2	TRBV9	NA	TGTGCCAGCAGCGAGACGACCGGGACACACTATGGCTACACCTTC	CASSETTGTHYGYTF
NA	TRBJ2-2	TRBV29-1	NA	TGCAGCGTTGGGACCACCGGGGAGCTGTTTTTT	CSVGTTGELFF
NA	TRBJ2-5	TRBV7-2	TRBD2	TGTGCCAGCAGCTTATCGGCTAGCGGGGGGCAAGAGACCCAGTACTTC	CASSLSASGGQETQYF
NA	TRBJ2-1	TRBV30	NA	TGTGCCTGGACGAGCTACAATGAGCAGTTCTTC	CAWTSYNEQFF
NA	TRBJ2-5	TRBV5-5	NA	TGTGCCAGCAGCCCGGGGGCTGAGGAGACCCAGTACTTC	CASSPGAEETQYF
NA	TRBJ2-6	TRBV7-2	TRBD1	TGTGCCAGCAGCTTAGTCACAGGGGGCTACTCTGGGGCCAACGTCCTGACTTTC	CASSLVTGGYSGANVLTF